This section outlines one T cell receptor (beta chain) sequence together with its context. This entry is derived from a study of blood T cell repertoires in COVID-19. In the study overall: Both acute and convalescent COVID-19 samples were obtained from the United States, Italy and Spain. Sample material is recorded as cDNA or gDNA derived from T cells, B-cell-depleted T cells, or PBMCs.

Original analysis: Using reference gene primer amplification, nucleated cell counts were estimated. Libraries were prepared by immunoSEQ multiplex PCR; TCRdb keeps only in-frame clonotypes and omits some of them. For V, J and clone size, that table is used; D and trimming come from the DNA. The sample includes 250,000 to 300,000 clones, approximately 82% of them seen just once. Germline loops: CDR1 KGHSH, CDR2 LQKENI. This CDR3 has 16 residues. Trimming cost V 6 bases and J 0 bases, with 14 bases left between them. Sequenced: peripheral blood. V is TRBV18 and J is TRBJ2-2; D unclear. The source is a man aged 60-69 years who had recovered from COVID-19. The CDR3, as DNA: TGTGCCAGCTCCCTTAAGCAGGCAACGAACACCGGGGAGCTGTTTTTT. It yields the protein CASSLKQATNTGELFF.